This T cell receptor beta chain was sequenced during a study of T-cell memory formation after mild COVID-19. As for the study in general: Largely, TCR clusters stayed within a single donor.

Study-wide points: Clones contracting over day 15 to 85 were CD4/CD8 balanced, with later expanders leaning CD4+. CD4+ contracting clones were found mainly in CM and EM, and CD8+ ones in EMRA.

Germline-derived CDR1 and CDR2 are LNHNV and YYDKDF (reference sequence). This CDR3 is 14 amino acids long. With 5 bases clipped from V and 4 bases from J, the junction kept 4 bases outside the gene matches. Comments on this clonotype: The antigen is undetermined.

From 5'RACE with constant-segment primers came TCR alpha and TCR beta cDNA libraries that carried sample barcodes and UMIs. MiXCR was run by TCRdb on the 5' RACE reads, yielding one entry per CDR3 protein. The data hold 200,000 to 250,000 distinct CDR3 sequences, with roughly 14% observed a single time. This chain uses TRBV15 with TRBJ2-3; TRBD2 agrees at 9 bases. This TCR was sampled from an adult woman who had mild COVID-19 (a few samples of this study predate the infection). Cell type and time point are not known. Input material: PBMCs or a T cell subset sorted from them (not recorded which). In DNA, the CDR3 is TGTGCCACCAGCCTAGCGGGAAGGGCAGATACGCAGTATTTT. Amino acids: CATSLAGRADTQYF.